The 9 T cell receptor beta chains below were found in one sample sequenced in a study of blood T cells in healthy people across ages. Combining a sample-barcoded 5' primer with a J-beta primer mix, a second PCR ran for about 6 to 12 cycles. A single record per CDR3 protein comes from TCRdb applying MiXCR to the 5' RACE reads. In the table there are 1.5 million to 2 million distinct CDR3 sequences, 25% to 30% of which are singletons. Specimen: blood. These receptors were collected from a woman under 40 in good health.

This clonotype was counted many times. The chain links TRBV7-2 to TRBJ1-5; D remains ambiguous. There are 16 residues in the CDR3. CDR1 is SGHTA, CDR2 FQGNSA, per germline. The ends were cut back, 3 bases at V and 1 base at J, with 13 bases in the middle. CDR3 amino acids: CASSLYSGLSNQPQHF. The DNA for the CDR3 is TGTGCCAGCAGCTTGTACAGTGGATTAAGCAATCAGCCCCAGCATTTT.

This clonotype was seen only a few times. The genes are TRBV20-1 and TRBJ2-7; 8 nucleotides agree with TRBD1. The CDR3 sequence is 14 residues long. The germline V gene encodes CDR1 DFQATT and CDR2 SNEGSKA (reference sequence). J gave up 5 bases and V 1 base, and 7 bases lay outside the gene matches. CDR3 sequence (DNA): TGCAGTGCTAGAGGACAGGGGTTTGGCAACGAGCAGTACTTC. Translation gives CSARGQGFGNEQYF.

This chain connects TRBV18 to TRBJ2-7; TRBD1 is a possible D gene (6 bases). The CDR3 is made up of 15 amino acids. The ends were cut back, 3 bases at V and 2 bases at J, with 14 bases in the middle. Looked up from germline, CDR1 is KGHSH and CDR2 is LQKENI. In DNA form, the CDR3 reads TGTGCCAGCTCACCGCAGGGGACGTTTACCTACGAGCAGTACTTC. Amino acid sequence: CASSPQGTFTYEQYF. Drawing the rest from reference TRBV18 and TRBJ2-7, the complete variable domain is NAGVMQNPRHLVRRRGQEARLRCSPMKGHSHVYWYRQLPEEGLKFMVYLQKENIIDESGMPKERFSAEFPKEGPSILRIQQVVRGDSAAYFCASSPQGTFTYEQYFGPGTRLTVT.

This clonotype was detected once. Mismatch with germline at one junction end may stem from a read error. The chain is built from TRBV4-3 and TRBJ2-3; 7 bases line up with TRBD1. The CDR3 is 17 residues long. From germline, CDR1 is LGHNA and CDR2 YSLEER. The CDR3 here is CASSQDRTGVSTDAQYF. CDR3 sequence (DNA): TGCGCCAGCAGCCAAGATCGTACAGGGGTTAGCACAGATGCGCAGTATTTT.

This clonotype was picked up a small number of times. The V and J genes are TRBV29-1 and TRBJ2-7, with 8 bases fitting TRBD2. Per germline, CDR1 SQVTM and CDR2 ANQGSEA. Trimming removed 6 bases from V and 4 bases from J; junction bases left unmatched: 17. The CDR3 length is 16 residues. CDR3 sequence (DNA): TGCAGCGTCCATTGGCGGGAGGCACCGCTCGGGTACGAGCAGTACTTC. Translated, it gives CSVHWREAPLGYEQYF.

The rearrangement joins TRBV7-2 to TRBJ1-5; weak D call: TRBD1 (5 bases). V gave up 3 bases and J gave up 6 bases, with 6 bases separating them. CDR1 is SGHTA, CDR2 FQGNSA, per germline. This CDR3 is 12 amino acids long. The DNA of the CDR3 is TGTGCCAGCAGCTTCAGGGCTCAGCCCCAGCATTTT. Translating gives CASSFRAQPQHF. The complete variable domain, with remaining parts taken from reference TRBV7-2 and TRBJ1-5, reads GAGVSQSPSNKVTEKGKDVELRCDPISGHTALYWYRQSLGQGLEFLIYFQGNSAPDKSGLPSDRFSAERTGGSVSTLTIQRTQQEDSAVYLCASSFRAQPQHFGDGTRLSIL.

J is TRBJ1-2 and V is TRBV12-3 or TRBV12-4; D remains unclear. CDR3 size: 14 residues. V was cut by 3 bases and J by 7 bases, with 15 bases left in between. In DNA, the CDR3 is TGTGCCAGCAGTTTTGGGCAGGCTAGAGGTGGCTACACCTTC. Protein product: CASSFGQARGGYTF.

This clonotype came up many times. The chain couples TRBV29-1 to TRBJ1-5, with D uncertain. The CDR3 sequence is 13 residues long. Germline V CDR1 and CDR2: SQVTM, ANQGSEA. Trimming left V 4 bases short and J 7 bases short, with 14 bases between. The CDR3 here is CSVVVSKFQPQHF. As DNA, the CDR3 is TGCAGCGTTGTCGTTTCAAAATTCCAGCCCCAGCATTTT.

This clonotype was seen only a few times. The gene calls are TRBV29-1 and TRBJ1-2, with TRBD1 as a possible D gene (5 bases). Trimming removed 8 bases from V and 4 bases from J, with 11 bases in between. Per the germline V gene, CDR1 is SQVTM and CDR2 is ANQGSEA. The CDR3 is 11 residues long. This CDR3 is CSSWGSYGYTF. CDR3 nucleotides: TGCAGCTCGTGGGGGAGCTATGGCTACACCTTC.